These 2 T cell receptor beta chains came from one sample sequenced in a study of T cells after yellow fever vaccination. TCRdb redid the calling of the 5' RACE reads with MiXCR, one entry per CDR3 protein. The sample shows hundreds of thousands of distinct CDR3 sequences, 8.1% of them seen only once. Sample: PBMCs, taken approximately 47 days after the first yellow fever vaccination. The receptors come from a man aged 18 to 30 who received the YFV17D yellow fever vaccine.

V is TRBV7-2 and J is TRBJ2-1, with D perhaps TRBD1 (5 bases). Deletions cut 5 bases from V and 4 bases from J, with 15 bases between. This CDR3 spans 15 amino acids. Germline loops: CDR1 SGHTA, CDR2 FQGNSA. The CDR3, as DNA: TGTGCCAGCAGCCCGGCCTCAGGGTCATACAATGAGCAGTTCTTC. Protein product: CASSPASGSYNEQFF.

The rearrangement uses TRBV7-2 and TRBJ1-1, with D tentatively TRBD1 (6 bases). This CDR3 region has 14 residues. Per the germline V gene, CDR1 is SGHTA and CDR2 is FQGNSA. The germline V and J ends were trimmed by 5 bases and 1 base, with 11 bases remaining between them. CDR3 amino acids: CASSKGQWNTEAFF. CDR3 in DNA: TGTGCCAGCAGCAAGGGACAATGGAACACTGAAGCTTTCTTT.